The source of this T cell receptor (beta chain) is a study of cytomegalovirus exposure and HLA in healthy donors. Some clones are missing from TCRdb's copy, which holds only in-frame ones; the method was immunoSEQ multiplex PCR. The table records some 140,000 clones, approximately 89% of them present only once. This CDR3 is built from 14 residues. Germline CDR1 reads SEHNR; CDR2 reads FQNEAQ (reference sequence). Trimming pared 2 bases from V and 8 bases from J, leaving 13 bases between. The sequence was obtained from a woman aged 18-29 years in good health and CMV-seropositive. The chain combines TRBV7-9 with TRBJ1-3, with no clear D. Material for sequencing was PBMCs. CDR3 DNA sequence: TGTGCCAGCAGCTTACAACCAGCGCACGACACCATATATTTT. It yields the protein CASSLQPAHDTIYF.